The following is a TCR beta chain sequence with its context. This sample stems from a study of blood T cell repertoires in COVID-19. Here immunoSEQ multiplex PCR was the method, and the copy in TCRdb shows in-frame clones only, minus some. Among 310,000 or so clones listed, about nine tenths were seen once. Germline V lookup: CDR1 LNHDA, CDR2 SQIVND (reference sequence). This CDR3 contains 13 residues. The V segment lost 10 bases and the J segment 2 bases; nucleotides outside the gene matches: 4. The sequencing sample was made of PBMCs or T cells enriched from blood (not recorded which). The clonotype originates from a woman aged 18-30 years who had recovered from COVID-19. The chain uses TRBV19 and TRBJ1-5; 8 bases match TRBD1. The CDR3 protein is CAISGGRNQPQHF. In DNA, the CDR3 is TGTGCCATATCAGGGGGCCGCAATCAGCCCCAGCATTTT.